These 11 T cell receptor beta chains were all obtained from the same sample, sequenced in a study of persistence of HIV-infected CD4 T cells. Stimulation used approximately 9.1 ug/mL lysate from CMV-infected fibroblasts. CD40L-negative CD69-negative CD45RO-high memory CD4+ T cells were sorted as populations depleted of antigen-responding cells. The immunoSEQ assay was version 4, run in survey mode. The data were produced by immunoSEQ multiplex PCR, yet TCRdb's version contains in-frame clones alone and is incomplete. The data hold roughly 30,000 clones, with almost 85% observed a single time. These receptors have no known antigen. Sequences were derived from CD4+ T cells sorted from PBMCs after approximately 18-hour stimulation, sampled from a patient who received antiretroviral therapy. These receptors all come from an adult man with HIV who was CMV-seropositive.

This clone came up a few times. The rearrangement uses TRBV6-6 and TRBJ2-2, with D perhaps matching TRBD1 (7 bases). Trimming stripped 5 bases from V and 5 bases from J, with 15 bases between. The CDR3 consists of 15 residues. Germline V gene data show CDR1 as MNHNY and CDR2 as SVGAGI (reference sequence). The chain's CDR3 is CASSNPTGRTGELFF. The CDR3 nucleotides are TGTGCCAGCAGTAACCCGACAGGGAGGACCGGGGAGCTGTTTTTT.

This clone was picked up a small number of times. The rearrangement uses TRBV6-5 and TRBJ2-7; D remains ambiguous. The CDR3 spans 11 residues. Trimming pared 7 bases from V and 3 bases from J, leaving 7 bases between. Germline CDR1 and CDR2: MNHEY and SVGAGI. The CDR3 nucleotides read TGTGCCAGCACCACCGGCTACGAGCAGTACTTC. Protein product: CASTTGYEQYF.

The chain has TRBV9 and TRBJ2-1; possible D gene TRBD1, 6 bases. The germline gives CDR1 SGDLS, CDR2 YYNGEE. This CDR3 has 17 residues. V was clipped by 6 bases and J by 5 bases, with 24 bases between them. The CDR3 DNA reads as TGTGCCAGCAATAAACCGGGACAACCTACTAAAAACAATGAGCAGTTCTTC. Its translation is CASNKPGQPTKNNEQFF.

The CDR3 spells CASSQQGAQRGVEQFF. CDR3 bases: TGTGCCAGTAGTCAACAGGGTGCCCAGCGGGGGGTTGAGCAGTTCTTC. The chain carries TRBV19 and TRBJ2-1; 9 bases line up with TRBD2. The V and J ends lost 5 bases and 9 bases, in that order; junction bases with no gene match: 14. Germline V gene data show CDR1 as LNHDA and CDR2 as SQIVND (reference sequence). The CDR3 is made up of 16 amino acids.

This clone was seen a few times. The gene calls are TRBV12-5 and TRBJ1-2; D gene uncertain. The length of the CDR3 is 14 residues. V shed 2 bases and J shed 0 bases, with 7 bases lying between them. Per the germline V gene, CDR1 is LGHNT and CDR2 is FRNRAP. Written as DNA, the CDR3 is TGTGCTAGTGGTTTGAGGAGCCCTAACTATGGCTACACCTTC. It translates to CASGLRSPNYGYTF.

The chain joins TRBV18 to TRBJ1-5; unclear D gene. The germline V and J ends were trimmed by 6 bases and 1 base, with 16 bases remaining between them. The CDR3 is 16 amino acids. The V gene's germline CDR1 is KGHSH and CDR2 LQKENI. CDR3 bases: TGTGCCAGCTCCTCCACCACTCCTCGCAGCAATCAGCCCCAGCATTTT. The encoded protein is CASSSTTPRSNQPQHF.

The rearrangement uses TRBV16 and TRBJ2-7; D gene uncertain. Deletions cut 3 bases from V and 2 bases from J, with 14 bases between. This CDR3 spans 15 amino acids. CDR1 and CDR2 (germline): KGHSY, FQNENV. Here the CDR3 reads CASSQGSRVPYEQYF. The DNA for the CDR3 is TGTGCCAGCAGCCAGGGAAGCCGCGTCCCCTACGAGCAGTACTTC.

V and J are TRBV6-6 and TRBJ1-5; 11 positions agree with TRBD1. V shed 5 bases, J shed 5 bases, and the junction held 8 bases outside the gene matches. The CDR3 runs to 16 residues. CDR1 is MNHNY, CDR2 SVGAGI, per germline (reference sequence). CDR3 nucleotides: TGTGCCAGCAGTCATGATGGACAGGGGGCTTATCAGCCCCAGCATTTT. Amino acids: CASSHDGQGAYQPQHF.

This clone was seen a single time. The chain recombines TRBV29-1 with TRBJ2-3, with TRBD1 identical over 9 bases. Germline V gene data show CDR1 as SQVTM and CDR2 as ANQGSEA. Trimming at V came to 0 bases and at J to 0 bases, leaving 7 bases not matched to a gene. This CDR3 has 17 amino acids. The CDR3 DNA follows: TGCAGCGTTGAAGAATGGCCAGGACAGGGGAGCACAGATACGCAGTATTTT. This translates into CSVEEWPGQGSTDTQYF.

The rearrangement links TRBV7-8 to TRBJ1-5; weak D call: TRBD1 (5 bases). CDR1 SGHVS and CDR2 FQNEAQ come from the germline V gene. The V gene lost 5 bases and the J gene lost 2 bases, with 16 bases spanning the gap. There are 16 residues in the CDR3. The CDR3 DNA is TGTGCCAGCAGCCTCACGGGGGTAGGAGGCAATCAGCCCCAGCATTTT. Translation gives CASSLTGVGGNQPQHF.

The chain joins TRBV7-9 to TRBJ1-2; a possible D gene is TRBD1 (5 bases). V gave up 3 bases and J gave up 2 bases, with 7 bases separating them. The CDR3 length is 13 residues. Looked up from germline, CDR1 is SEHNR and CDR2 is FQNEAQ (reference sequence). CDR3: CASSLTVNYGYTF. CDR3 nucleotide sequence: TGTGCCAGCAGCTTGACAGTAAACTATGGCTACACCTTC.